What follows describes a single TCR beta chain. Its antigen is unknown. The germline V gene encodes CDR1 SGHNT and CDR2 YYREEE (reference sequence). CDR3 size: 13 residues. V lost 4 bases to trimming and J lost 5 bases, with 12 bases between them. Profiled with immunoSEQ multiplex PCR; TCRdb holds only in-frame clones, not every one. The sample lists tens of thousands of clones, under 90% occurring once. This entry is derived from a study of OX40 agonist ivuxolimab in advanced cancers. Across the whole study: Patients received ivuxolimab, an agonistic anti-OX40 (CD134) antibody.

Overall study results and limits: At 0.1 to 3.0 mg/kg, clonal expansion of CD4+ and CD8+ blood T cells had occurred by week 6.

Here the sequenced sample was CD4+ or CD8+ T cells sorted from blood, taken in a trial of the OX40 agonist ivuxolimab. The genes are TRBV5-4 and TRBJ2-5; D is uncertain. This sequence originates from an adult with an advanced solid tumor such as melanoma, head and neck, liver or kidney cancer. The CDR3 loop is CASSLDLGETQYF. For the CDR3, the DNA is TGTGCCAGCAGCCTCGACCTGGGGGAGACCCAGTACTTC.